This T cell receptor (beta chain) was recovered during a study of blood T cells in healthy people across ages (dated by TCRdb to between 2015 and 2017). At the level of the whole study: In model experiments, template switching captured about one uniquely barcoded TCR beta cDNA molecule for every two T cells. To track age-related changes in TCR beta repertoire diversity, the study relied on deep sequencing normalized with unique cDNA molecular identifiers. Four age groups were formed from the donors: young (average approximately 15 years), middle-aged (around 39), aged (about 62) and long-lived (about 80). To avoid experimental bias, donors of different ages were spread randomly across the sequencing lanes. Two additional independent replicas of 1 million unique cDNA reads from the same blood draw were analyzed for two donors (one aged 18 to 30 and one aged 80 or older). Broader findings and caveats from the paper: Because donor CMV infection status was unknown, age-related changes in expanded clonotypes were potentially confounded. Because profiling used bulk unsorted PBMCs, naive and antigen-experienced compartments could not be compared conclusively. As age increased, observed TCR beta diversity per million T cells dropped in a roughly linear way, and a significant reduction was already evident by age around 41. Estimates of total diversity from one million sequenced T cells were regarded as lower bounds and underestimates. Compared with the aged group, the long-lived group had more naive CD4+ T cells, fewer expanded clones and increased TCR diversity, a pattern suggesting age selection. There was a strong correlation between observed TCR beta diversity and the percentage of naive T cells measured by flow cytometry.

The library was prepared using 5' RACE. Sequencing was carried out with an Illumina HiSeq 2500. A second PCR of roughly 7 to 11 cycles was performed with a sample-barcoded 5' primer and a J-beta primer mix. Each TCR beta cDNA molecule received a unique molecular identifier from a template-switch 5' adaptor carrying 12 random nucleotides. Each sample yielded at least 2.5 million CDR3-containing paired-end reads. First-strand cDNA synthesis was performed from all RNA using the Mint cDNA synthesis kit, with priming by a TRBC-specific oligonucleotide. Following uracil-DNA glycosylase treatment, a first 18-cycle PCR with universal primers M1SS and BC2_uni_R was performed on all cDNA. Turning to the authors' computational methods: For normalization, 1 million high-quality reads were randomly selected from each sample, with every read carrying a distinct molecular identifier. Reads with shared molecular identifiers were discarded instead of being binned into consensus sequences. MiTCR, run with a Q25 quality threshold and the strictest error-elimination algorithm, handled CDR3 identification, clonotype clustering and error correction. Lower-bound total TCR beta diversity was estimated with a nonparametric unseen species model using Euler transformation. Using fastp at Q25 and MiXCR, TCRdb reprocessed the public reads and kept productive beta chains. A single entry per CDR3 protein holds the most common genes and DNA from its merged rows. TCRdb's processing, not the authors', yielded these V and J calls. The sample table shows more than 800,000 distinct CDR3 sequences, and 40% to 45% are seen once. The ten top clones hold over 15% of the sample.

Notes on this clonotype: This receptor's antigen is unknown. No much larger clonotype is one base removed from it; base qualities were not supplied.

In the germline V gene, CDR1 corresponds to MNHEY and CDR2 to SVGAGI. From cysteine to phenylalanine, the CDR3 is 14 amino acids long. Left in the record is the CDR3 DNA by itself, 42 bases read in frame from the first base. Trimming accounts for 7 bases at V and 7 bases at J, while the number of junction bases matched to no gene is 11. Donors were 30 to 45 systemically healthy Caucasian individuals from Russia aged roughly 6 to 95 years. Each donor gave roughly 9 milliliters of peripheral blood, drawn into EDTA-treated Vacutainer tubes. Ficoll-Paque density-gradient centrifugation was used to isolate PBMCs, with at least 6.5 million per sample. Trizol reagent was used to extract total RNA from the PBMCs, yielding at least 6 micrograms per sample. For every donor, flow cytometry on a PBMC aliquot measured the percentage of naive CD45RAhigh/CD27high T cells.

The rearranged segments are TRBV6-5 and TRBJ2-7, and 9 junctional nucleotides match TRBD1. Material: blood. This clonotype originated in a woman between 55 and 75 years old in good health. The CDR3 protein is CASTPGTGRDEQYF. The DNA is as follows: TGTGCCAGCACCCCCGGGACAGGGCGAGATGAGCAGTACTTC.